The 15 T cell receptor beta chains listed next were all sequenced from one sample in a study of blood T cell repertoires in COVID-19. Sequencing was performed with immunoSEQ multiplex PCR; in TCRdb, only in-frame clones are kept and a portion is missing. The sample lists about 58,000 clones, over 75% occurring once. Sequenced sample: peripheral blood. The receptors come from a woman in her sixties or seventies with active COVID-19.

This chain connects TRBV19 to TRBJ2-5, with TRBD2 as a possible D gene (6 bases). The V end lost 3 bases, the J end lost 5 bases, and 16 bases lay between the germline ends. This CDR3 contains 15 residues. Germline loops: CDR1 LNHDA, CDR2 SQIVND (reference sequence). The CDR3 DNA reads TGTGCCAGTAGTATTATGCGGGGCTTGGGGGAGACCCAGTACTTC. Amino acid sequence: CASSIMRGLGETQYF.

The chain carries TRBV12-3 or TRBV12-4 and TRBJ2-2; D might be TRBD1 (6 bases). V lost 5 bases and J lost 6, with 10 bases in between. The CDR3 spans 13 residues. As DNA, the CDR3 is TGTGCCAGCAGTACCCAGGGGCCCGGGGAGCTGTTTTTT. Translation: CASSTQGPGELFF.

DNA for the CDR3: TGTGCCAGCAGCGTTGGGACAGCCTCCTATGGCTACACCTTC. It encodes CASSVGTASYGYTF. The rearrangement uses TRBV9 and TRBJ1-2; 7 bases match TRBD1. The CDR3 length is 14 residues. The J segment lost 4 bases and the V segment lost 2 bases, leaving 5 bases of the junction unmatched. The germline CDR1 and CDR2 sequences are SGDLS and YYNGEE. The whole variable domain, remainder taken from reference TRBV9 and TRBJ1-2, is DSGVTQTPKHLITATGQRVTLRCSPRSGDLSVYWYQQSLDQGLQFLIQYYNGEERAKGNILERFSAQQFPDLHSELNLSSLELGDSALYFCASSVGTASYGYTFGSGTRLTVV.

DNA for the CDR3: TGTGCCAGCAGCTTGACGGCTAGCTTAGAGACCCAGTACTTC. Residues: CASSLTASLETQYF. The chain recombines TRBV5-6 with TRBJ2-5, with a weak D call TRBD2 (5 bases). The CDR3 covers 14 residues. V gave up 1 base and J gave up 4 bases, with 11 bases separating them. CDR1 and CDR2 from the germline V gene are SGHDT and YYEEEE.

The V and J genes are TRBV5-4 and TRBJ2-2; 9 bases match TRBD2. The junction had 9 bases not matched to a gene; V was cut back by 0 bases and J by 6 bases. Germline CDR1 reads SGHNT; CDR2 reads YYREEE (reference sequence). The CDR3 runs 17 residues. The CDR3 nucleotides read TGTGCCAGCAGCTTGGCCATGATAGCGGGGGCCCCCGGGGAGCTGTTTTTT. It codes for CASSLAMIAGAPGELFF.

J is TRBJ2-7 and V is TRBV4-2, with D possibly matching TRBD1 (6 bases). With 5 bases removed from V and 5 bases from J, the gap between germline ends came to 19 bases. Germline CDR1 is LGHNA and CDR2 is YNFKEQ. The CDR3 is 15 amino acids. The CDR3 DNA follows: TGTGCCAGCAGCGTAAGGCAGGGGCTTGGCAACGAGCAGTACTTC. This gives the protein CASSVRQGLGNEQYF.

This rearrangement joins TRBV21-1 to TRBJ2-7; the table's D call TRBD1 went unverified against the DNA. TRBV21-1 is a documented pseudogene. The CDR3 has 17 amino acids. In DNA form, the CDR3 reads TGTGCCAGCAGCAAAGCTGTGGCAAGGGGGATGGCCTACGAGCAGTACTTC. It yields the protein CASSKAVARGMAYEQYF.

This clone was found a few times. The CDR3 DNA sequence: TGTGCCAGCAGGGAGAGCTCTGGAAACACCATATATTTT. This codes for CASRESSGNTIYF. The chain employs TRBV7-9 and TRBJ1-3; no clear D. Germline V lookup: CDR1 SEHNR, CDR2 FQNEAQ (reference sequence). Trimming shortened V by 6 bases and J by 0 bases, and 6 bases separated the two germline ends. The CDR3 consists of 13 residues. The whole variable domain, filled in from reference TRBV7-9 and TRBJ1-3, reads DTGVSQNPRHKITKRGQNVTFRCDPISEHNRLYWYRQTLGQGPEFLTYFQNEAQLEKSRLLSDRFSAERPKGSFSTLEIQRTEQGDSAMYLCASRESSGNTIYFGEGSWLTVV.

The chain combines TRBV18 with TRBJ2-3; unclear D gene. This CDR3 has 13 amino acids. V shed 3 bases and J shed 3 bases, with 7 bases lying between them. CDR1 is KGHSH, CDR2 LQKENI, per germline. The CDR3 DNA is TGTGCCAGCTCACCGGGCCTTACAGATACGCAGTATTTT. This sequence encodes CASSPGLTDTQYF.

The chain is built from TRBV24-1 and TRBJ2-3; the match to TRBD1 covers 7 bases. V lost 3 bases to trimming and J lost 2 bases; unmatched junction nucleotides: 10. Looked up from germline, CDR1 is KGHDR and CDR2 is SFDVKD. The CDR3 loop spans 17 amino acids. The CDR3 protein is CATSDGPGRGITDTQYF. In DNA, the CDR3 is TGTGCCACCAGTGATGGGCCGGGCAGGGGGATCACAGATACGCAGTATTTT.

The rearrangement joins TRBV5-1 to TRBJ2-3; weak D call: TRBD1 (5 bases). This CDR3 is 13 amino acids long. CDR1 is SGHRS and CDR2 is YFSETQ in the germline V gene. Trimming cost V 6 bases and J 0 bases, with 8 bases left between them. The CDR3 region is CASKQASTDTQYF. The DNA for the CDR3 is TGCGCCAGCAAACAGGCTAGCACAGATACGCAGTATTTT. Full variable domain (remainder filled in from reference TRBV5-1 and TRBJ2-3): KAGVTQTPRYLIKTRGQQVTLSCSPISGHRSVSWYQQTPGQGLQFLFEYFSETQRNKGNFPGRFSGRQFSNSRSEMNVSTLELGDSALYLCASKQASTDTQYFGPGTRLTVL.

The chain employs TRBV24-1 and TRBJ2-1, with 7 bases that match TRBD1. CDR3 length: 14 amino acids. V shed 5 bases, J shed 7 bases, and the junction held 7 bases outside the gene matches. From germline, CDR1 is KGHDR and CDR2 SFDVKD. The CDR3 spells CATSAEGQPNEQFF. DNA for the CDR3: TGTGCCACCAGTGCCGAGGGACAGCCAAATGAGCAGTTCTTC.

J is TRBJ1-1 and V is TRBV5-4, with D possibly matching TRBD1 (6 bases). Germline V lookup: CDR1 SGHNT, CDR2 YYREEE (reference sequence). The CDR3 length is 16 residues. V was shortened by 10 bases and J by 5 bases, with 27 bases between the two germline ends. The CDR3 coding sequence is TGTGCCGCTCAGGGAGGGGGGGAACGGGCGTATACTGAAGCTTTCTTT. Its protein product is CAAQGGGERAYTEAFF.

The chain has TRBV7-2 and TRBJ1-1, with D perhaps matching TRBD1 (5 bases). The V and J ends lost 2 bases and 5 bases respectively, with 15 bases between them. Germline V gives CDR1 SGHTA, CDR2 FQGNSA. CDR3 length: 15 residues. The CDR3 DNA sequence: TGTGCCAGCAGCTTATGGGGGGGAAGAGGTACTGAAGCTTTCTTT. Its translation is CASSLWGGRGTEAFF.

The J gene is TRBJ2-5, the V gene TRBV2; D is possibly TRBD2 (6 bases). This CDR3 contains 14 residues. CDR1 SNHLY and CDR2 FYNNEI come from the germline V gene. V was trimmed by 8 bases and J by 5 bases, leaving 18 bases between them. The CDR3 here is CASRGSRFSETQYF. The CDR3 DNA reads TGTGCCAGCCGGGGGAGTCGATTCTCCGAGACCCAGTACTTC.